The 10 T cell receptor beta chains presented below share a single source sample, sequenced in a study of blood T cell repertoires in COVID-19. The table came from immunoSEQ multiplex PCR; TCRdb's copy has only in-frame clones and leaves some out. The data show approximately 220,000 clones, with approximately 88% seen just once and around 30% held by the top ten. What was sequenced was peripheral blood. The receptors originated from a man in his forties or fifties with acute or convalescent COVID-19.

The genes are TRBV2 and TRBJ1-1, with TRBD1 matching over 9 bases. Germline assignment: CDR1 SNHLY and CDR2 FYNNEI. CDR3 length equals 13 residues. V trimming: 4 bases; J trimming: 7 bases; junction bases outside the gene matches: 4. The CDR3 DNA reads TGTGCCAGCAGTGGGACAGGGGCGGGTGAAGCTTTCTTT. Translated: CASSGTGAGEAFF.

This clone came up once. This rearrangement joins TRBV10-2 to TRBJ2-7; 7 bases match TRBD2. V lost 7 bases and J lost 6; bases outside the gene matches: 6. CDR1 and CDR2 from the germline V gene are WSHSY and SAAADI. CDR3 length equals 12 residues. The CDR3 DNA follows: TGCGCCAGCAAAGGCGGGAGAGGCGAGCAGTACTTC. Encoded protein: CASKGGRGEQYF.

This clone was seen more than once but under ten times. The chain combines TRBV27 with TRBJ2-7, with TRBD1 matching 8 bases. CDR3 length equals 17 residues. Germline CDR1 is MNHEY and CDR2 is SMNVEV (reference sequence). V was pared by 6 bases and J by 6 bases, with 19 bases of the junction left unmatched. CDR3 DNA sequence: TGTGCCAGCAGCCGGGACAGGACCCTCTTTTTTGGGGTCGAGCAGTACTTC. This gives the protein CASSRDRTLFFGVEQYF.

This clone was counted a few times. The chain uses TRBV2 and TRBJ1-5; no clear D gene. V lost 6 bases, J lost 5 bases, and 11 bases lay in between. CDR1 and CDR2 from the germline V gene are SNHLY and FYNNEI. This CDR3 spans 13 amino acids. The CDR3 bases are TGTGCCAGCAGGGTGGAGAGTCATCAGCCCCAGCATTTT. Its translation is CASRVESHQPQHF.

The chain links TRBV2 to TRBJ1-2; D is unclear. Per the germline V gene, CDR1 is SNHLY and CDR2 is FYNNEI. V lost 8 bases and J 1 base, leaving 14 bases between the germline ends. This CDR3 region has 14 residues. CDR3 amino acids: CASSLTRGNYGYTF. CDR3 bases: TGTGCCAGCTCCCTGACCCGGGGTAACTATGGCTACACCTTC.

The chain carries TRBV18 and TRBJ1-3, with 8 bases that match TRBD1. Trimming took 3 bases from V and 0 from J; bases not matched to a gene: 1. Per germline, CDR1 KGHSH and CDR2 LQKENI. The CDR3 runs to 15 residues. The CDR3 spells CASSPDRGSGNTIYF. The CDR3 nucleotides read TGTGCCAGCTCACCTGACAGGGGCTCTGGAAACACCATATATTTT.

V gene TRBV4-2 combines with J gene TRBJ1-3; D gene unclear. CDR1 is LGHNA and CDR2 is YNFKEQ in the germline V gene. Trimming took 0 bases from V and 4 from J, leaving 13 bases between them. This CDR3 spans 16 amino acids. The DNA of the CDR3 is TGTGCCAGCAGCCAAGATTTGTCCGGTTCCGGAAACACCATATATTTT. The encoded protein is CASSQDLSGSGNTIYF.

V gene TRBV29-1 combines with J gene TRBJ1-6; D unresolved. Deletions cut 7 bases from V and 5 bases from J, with 12 bases between. The CDR3 runs to 13 residues. Per germline, CDR1 SQVTM and CDR2 ANQGSEA. The CDR3 here is CSARGQDNSPLHF. In DNA form, the CDR3 reads TGCAGCGCCCGAGGGCAGGATAATTCACCCCTCCACTTT.

V gene TRBV7-6 combines with J gene TRBJ2-5, with 7 bases that match TRBD1. This CDR3 has 16 residues. Per the germline V gene, CDR1 is SGHVS and CDR2 is FNYEAQ. Trimming took 5 bases from V and 5 from J; bases not matched to a gene: 14. Here the CDR3 DNA reads TGTGCCAGCAGCCCAAACACTAGGGGGCTTGGTGAGACCCAGTACTTC. This translates into CASSPNTRGLGETQYF.

This chain links TRBV12-5 with TRBJ2-3, with no clear D. Trimming left V 7 bases short and J 2 bases short, with 13 bases between. The CDR3 covers 14 residues. Germline CDR1 LGHNT, CDR2 FRNRAP. This chain's CDR3 is CASARLPNTDTQYF. The DNA of the CDR3 is TGTGCTAGTGCTAGGCTACCGAACACAGATACGCAGTATTTT.